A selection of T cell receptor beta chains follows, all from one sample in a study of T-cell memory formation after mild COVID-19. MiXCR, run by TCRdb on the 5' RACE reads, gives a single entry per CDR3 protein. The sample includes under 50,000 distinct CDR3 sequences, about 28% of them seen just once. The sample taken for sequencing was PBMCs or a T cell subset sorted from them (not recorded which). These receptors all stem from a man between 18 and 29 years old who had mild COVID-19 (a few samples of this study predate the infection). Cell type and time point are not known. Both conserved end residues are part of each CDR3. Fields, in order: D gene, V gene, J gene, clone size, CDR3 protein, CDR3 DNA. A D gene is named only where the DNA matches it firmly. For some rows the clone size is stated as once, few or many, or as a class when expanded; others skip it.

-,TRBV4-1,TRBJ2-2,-,CASSLPGGVPQRTGELFF,TGCGCCAGCAGCCTTCCTGGTGGGGTACCCCAGCGCACCGGGGAGCTGTTTTTT
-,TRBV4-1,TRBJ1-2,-,CASSQEGPEGLDGYTF,TGCGCCAGCAGCCAAGAGGGCCCGGAAGGGTTGGATGGCTACACCTTC
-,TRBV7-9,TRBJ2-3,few,CASSLEGMGPDTQYF,TGTGCCAGCAGCTTAGAAGGGATGGGGCCAGATACGCAGTATTTT
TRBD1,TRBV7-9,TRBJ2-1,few,CASSLAGTDYNEQFF,TGTGCCAGCAGCTTAGCCGGGACAGATTACAATGAGCAGTTCTTC
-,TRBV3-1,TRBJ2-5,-,CASRRLPRETQYF,TGTGCCAGCCGGAGACTGCCGAGGGAGACCCAGTACTTC
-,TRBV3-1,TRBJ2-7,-,CASSQDTSFHEQYF,TGTGCCAGCAGCCAAGATACCAGCTTCCACGAGCAGTACTTC
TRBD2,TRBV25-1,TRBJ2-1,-,CASARTSVNEQFF,TGTGCCAGCGCAAGGACTAGCGTCAATGAGCAGTTCTTC
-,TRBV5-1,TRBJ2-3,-,CASSLGRGSSTDTQYF,TGCGCCAGCAGCTTGGGCCGGGGGAGTAGCACAGATACGCAGTATTTT
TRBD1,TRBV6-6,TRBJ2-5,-,CASSPVWDRGQETQYF,TGTGCCAGCAGCCCAGTTTGGGACAGGGGACAAGAGACCCAGTACTTC
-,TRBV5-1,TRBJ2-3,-,CASSFEGGHIADTQYF,TGCGCCAGCAGCTTTGAGGGGGGTCATATCGCAGATACGCAGTATTTT
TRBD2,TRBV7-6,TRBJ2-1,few,CASSLEFTSGGSHYNEQFF,TGTGCCAGCAGCTTGGAGTTTACTAGCGGGGGGTCCCACTACAATGAGCAGTTCTTC
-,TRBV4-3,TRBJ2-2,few,CASSPRWNTGELFF,TGCGCCAGCAGCCCACGGTGGAACACCGGGGAGCTGTTTTTT
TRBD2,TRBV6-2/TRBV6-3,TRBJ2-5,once,CASSLGLASPVQETQYF,TGTGCCAGCAGTCTGGGACTAGCCTCACCGGTTCAAGAGACCCAGTACTTC
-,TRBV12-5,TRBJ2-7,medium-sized,CASGLQSSYEQYF,TGTGCTAGTGGTCTACAGAGCTCCTACGAGCAGTACTTC
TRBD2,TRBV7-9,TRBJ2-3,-,CASSPSGGSGTDTQYF,TGTGCCAGCAGCCCCAGCGGGGGCTCCGGCACAGATACGCAGTATTTT
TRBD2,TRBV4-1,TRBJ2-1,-,CASTRGGLHNEQFF,TGCGCCAGCACCCGGGGGGGGCTCCACAATGAGCAGTTCTTC
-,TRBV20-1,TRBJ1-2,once,CSANYGYTF,TGCAGTGCTAATTATGGCTACACCTTC
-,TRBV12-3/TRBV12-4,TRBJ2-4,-,CASSPRGEYHKNIQYF,TGTGCCAGCAGCCCAAGGGGGGAATACCACAAAAACATTCAGTACTTC
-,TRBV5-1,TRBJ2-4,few,CASSGEGPDIQYF,TGCGCCAGCAGCGGTGAGGGTCCAGACATTCAGTACTTC
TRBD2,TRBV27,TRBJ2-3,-,CASSRASGGTDTQYF,TGTGCCAGCAGTCGCGCTAGCGGGGGCACAGATACGCAGTATTTT
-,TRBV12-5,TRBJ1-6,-,CASGLNTGRGNSPLHF,TGTGCTAGTGGTTTAAATACCGGCCGGGGGAATTCACCCCTCCACTTT
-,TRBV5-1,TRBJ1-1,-,CASSLKNTEAFF,TGCGCCAGCAGCTTAAAGAACACTGAAGCTTTCTTT
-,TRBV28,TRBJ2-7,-,CASSLTPLEKYF,TGTGCCAGCAGTCTTACACCATTGGAGAAGTACTTC
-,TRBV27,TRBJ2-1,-,CASSAVRGYNEQFF,TGTGCCAGCAGCGCCGTGCGGGGCTACAATGAGCAGTTCTTC
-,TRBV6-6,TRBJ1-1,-,CASSRGRSTEAFF,TGTGCCAGCAGCCGGGGGCGGAGCACTGAAGCTTTCTTT
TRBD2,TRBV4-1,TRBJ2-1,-,CASSQGPSGGADEQFF,TGCGCCAGCAGCCAAGGTCCGAGCGGGGGGGCGGATGAGCAGTTCTTC
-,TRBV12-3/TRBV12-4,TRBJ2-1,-,CASIGHSLHNEQFF,TGTGCCAGCATTGGACATAGCCTACACAATGAGCAGTTCTTC
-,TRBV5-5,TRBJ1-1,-,CASSLHSRTEAFF,TGTGCCAGCAGCTTGCACTCGCGCACTGAAGCTTTCTTT
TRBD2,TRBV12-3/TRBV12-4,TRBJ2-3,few,CASSYASSGGAATQYF,TGTGCCAGCAGCTATGCATCTAGCGGGGGGGCGGCTACGCAGTATTTT
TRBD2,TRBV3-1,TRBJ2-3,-,CASSLLRGGGTDTQYF,TGTGCCAGCAGCCTCCTCCGCGGGGGTGGGACAGATACGCAGTATTTT
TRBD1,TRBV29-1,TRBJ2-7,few,CSASALDRGGEQYF,TGCAGCGCCTCAGCATTGGACAGGGGCGGCGAGCAGTACTTC
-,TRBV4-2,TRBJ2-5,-,CASSRHAEGRQETQYF,TGTGCCAGCAGCCGCCACGCGGAGGGACGACAAGAGACCCAGTACTTC
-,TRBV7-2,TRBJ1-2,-,CASSFGGASGYTF,TGTGCCAGCAGCTTCGGGGGGGCGTCGGGCTACACCTTC
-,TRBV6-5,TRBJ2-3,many,CASRTGGVDTQYF,TGTGCCAGCAGGACCGGGGGAGTGGATACGCAGTATTTT
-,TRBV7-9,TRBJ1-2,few,CASSRDRANYGYTF,TGTGCCAGCAGCCGGGACCGAGCTAACTATGGCTACACCTTC
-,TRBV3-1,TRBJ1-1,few,CASSSTFLRMNTEAFF,TGTGCCAGCAGTAGCACTTTTCTACGAATGAACACTGAAGCTTTCTTT
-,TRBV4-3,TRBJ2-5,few,CASSQGRREETQYF,TGCGCCAGCAGCCAAGGGCGGAGGGAAGAGACCCAGTACTTC
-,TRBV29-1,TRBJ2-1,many,CSVDKDSVNEQFF,TGCAGCGTAGATAAGGACAGCGTCAATGAGCAGTTCTTC
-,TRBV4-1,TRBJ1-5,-,CASSQRQDSNQPQHF,TGCGCCAGCAGCCAACGACAGGATAGCAATCAGCCCCAGCATTTT
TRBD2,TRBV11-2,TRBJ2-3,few,CASSLGGDYTDTQYF,TGTGCCAGCAGCTTAGGGGGGGACTACACAGATACGCAGTATTTT
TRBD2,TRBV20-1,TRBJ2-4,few,CSVLHPGAGGPWAKNIQYF,TGCAGCGTTCTCCACCCGGGAGCGGGGGGGCCATGGGCCAAAAACATTCAGTACTTC
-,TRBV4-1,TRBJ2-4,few,CASSHVGLDKNIQYF,TGCGCCAGCAGCCACGTAGGCTTGGACAAAAACATTCAGTACTTC
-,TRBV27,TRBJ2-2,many,CASSFGEAGELFF,TGTGCCAGCAGTTTTGGAGAGGCCGGGGAGCTGTTTTTT
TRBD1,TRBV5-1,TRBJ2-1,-,CASSLETGEWFF,TGCGCCAGCAGCTTGGAAACAGGGGAATGGTTCTTC
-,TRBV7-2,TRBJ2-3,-,CASTFQSGTDTQYF,TGTGCCAGCACCTTCCAATCCGGCACAGATACGCAGTATTTT